A single sample is the source of the 14 T cell receptor beta chains below, sequenced in a study of CD8 T cells in ankylosing spondylitis (dated by TCRdb to about 2017). Their target antigens are unknown. Libraries were prepared through 5' RACE. Sequenced on an Illumina HiSeq 2500. Through fastp at Q25 and MiXCR, TCRdb rebuilt clones from the public reads, retaining in-frame beta chains. When rows share a CDR3 protein, they turn into one entry using the most common DNA and genes. The sample has about 90,000 distinct CDR3 sequences on record, about 9% of them singletons. The top ten hold 30% to 35% of the sample. Results and caveats for the whole study, not just this receptor: Blood from ankylosing spondylitis patients appeared to be characterized by a TCR beta motif made up of several highly homologous amino acid variants.

Material for sequencing was blood, either unsorted or a sorted T cell fraction (not recorded which). The receptors stem from a male donor with ankylosing spondylitis.

This clonotype occurred a few times. J is TRBJ2-1 and V is TRBV2; no definite D call. This CDR3 contains 15 residues. V was clipped by 4 bases and J by 4 bases, with 14 bases between them. The germline V gene has CDR1 SNHLY and CDR2 FYNNEI. The CDR3 loop is CASSGDHPRYNEQFF. As DNA, the CDR3 is TGTGCCAGCAGTGGGGATCACCCGAGGTACAATGAGCAGTTCTTC.

The chain recombines TRBV27 with TRBJ1-5, with D possibly matching TRBD1 (6 bases). The CDR3 runs to 15 residues. Trimming left V 2 bases short and J 0 bases short, with 8 bases between. Germline CDR1 is MNHEY and CDR2 is SMNVEV (reference sequence). The CDR3 here is CASSLRTDSNQPQHF. CDR3 DNA: TGTGCCAGCAGTTTAAGGACAGATAGCAATCAGCCCCAGCATTTT.

As regards this clonotype: This may stem from a read error, because a much larger clone lies one nucleotide away. This rearrangement joins TRBV24-1 to TRBJ2-1; D may be TRBD1 or TRBD2 (5 bases each). This CDR3 is built from 14 residues. V lost 7 bases and J 6 bases, leaving 15 bases between the germline ends. CDR1 is KGHDR, CDR2 SFDVKD, per germline. CDR3 in amino acids: CATSHRDGLNEQFF. DNA of the CDR3: TGTGCCACCAGCCACCGGGACGGCCTCAATGAGCAGTTCTTC.

This clonotype was seen many times. The chain couples TRBV29-1 to TRBJ2-1; 10 bases fit TRBD2. The CDR3 loop spans 14 amino acids. Germline V gives CDR1 SQVTM, CDR2 ANQGSEA. Losses at the gene ends were 5 bases for V and 7 bases for J; bases not matched to a gene: 8. The CDR3 DNA follows: TGCAGCGTTCGAGAGGCTAGCGGGAGAAATGAGCAGTTCTTC. Amino acid sequence: CSVREASGRNEQFF.

Many counts were recorded for this clonotype. The rearrangement links TRBV29-1 to TRBJ2-1, with D uncertain. Trimming removed 1 base at V and 8 bases at J, with 12 bases between. This CDR3 region has 13 residues. Germline V lookup: CDR1 SQVTM, CDR2 ANQGSEA. The DNA of the CDR3 is TGCAGCGTTGAAGGCTCGCCCGTTTATGAGCAGTTCTTC. Protein sequence: CSVEGSPVYEQFF.

This clonotype turned up a few times. The genes are TRBV7-9 and TRBJ2-2, with D perhaps TRBD2 (6 bases). V was pared by 5 bases and J by 0 bases, with 13 bases between. The CDR3 totals 16 residues. Germline V gene lookup returns CDR1 SEHNR and CDR2 FQNEAQ (reference sequence). CDR3 nucleotides: TGTGCCAGCAGCACCTACCGGGACTCGAACACCGGGGAGCTGTTTTTT. Encoded protein: CASSTYRDSNTGELFF.

In this sample, this clonotype turned up many times. The chain uses TRBV7-9 and TRBJ2-1, with D maybe TRBD1 (5 bases). V lost 5 bases and J 10 bases, leaving 15 bases between the germline ends. This CDR3 spans 13 amino acids. Per germline, CDR1 SEHNR and CDR2 FQNEAQ (reference sequence). The CDR3 region is CASSPQGTVEQFF. Written as DNA, the CDR3 is TGTGCCAGCAGCCCCCAGGGCACCGTAGAGCAGTTCTTC.

There are a few counts of this clonotype. V usage is TRBV12-3 or TRBV12-4 and J usage is TRBJ2-1; maybe TRBD1 (6 bases). The CDR3 is made up of 14 amino acids. Trimming took off 2 bases at V and 5 bases at J, with 10 bases between the two ends. The CDR3: CASSLMAGDNEQFF. The CDR3 nucleotides read TGTGCCAGCAGTTTAATGGCAGGGGACAATGAGCAGTTCTTC.

This clonotype was picked up many times. The rearrangement uses TRBV7-6 and TRBJ2-1, with 8 bases that match TRBD2. Germline CDR1 reads SGHVS; CDR2 reads FNYEAQ. The CDR3 consists of 17 residues. V lost 5 bases to trimming and J lost 0 bases; unmatched junction nucleotides: 9. CDR3 sequence (DNA): TGTGCCAGCAGCGCGGACTTCAGCGGGAGCTCCTACAATGAGCAGTTCTTC. Encoded protein: CASSADFSGSSYNEQFF.

V usage is TRBV20-1 and J usage is TRBJ2-2; tentative D call: TRBD2 (7 bases). In germline, CDR1 is DFQATT, CDR2 SNEGSKA (reference sequence). The CDR3 is made up of 16 amino acids. The V gene lost 0 bases and the J gene lost 4 bases, with 15 bases spanning the gap. This CDR3 is CSARDLGGPGTGELFF. CDR3 DNA: TGCAGTGCTAGAGATTTGGGGGGGCCGGGCACCGGGGAGCTGTTTTTT.

This clonotype came up many times. The chain's CDR3 is CASIPRLAGEADTQYF. CDR3 DNA sequence: TGTGCCAGCATTCCCAGACTAGCGGGAGAGGCAGATACGCAGTATTTT. V usage is TRBV6-1 and J usage is TRBJ2-3; 12 bases fit TRBD2. V was clipped by 7 bases and J by 4 bases; unmatched bases: 9. This CDR3 has 16 residues. Germline loops: CDR1 MNHNS, CDR2 SASEGT.

This clonotype was counted at least ten times. V usage is TRBV10-3 and J usage is TRBJ2-6, with TRBD2 as a possible D gene (5 bases). The CDR3 loop spans 17 amino acids. Deletions cut 6 bases from V and 2 bases from J, with 17 bases between. The germline V gene encodes CDR1 ENHRY and CDR2 SYGVKD. CDR3 amino acids: CAIREDAGDTGANVLTF. In DNA form, the CDR3 reads TGTGCCATCAGGGAGGACGCCGGAGATACTGGGGCCAACGTCCTGACTTTC.

This clonotype was seen many times. The chain carries TRBV20-1 and TRBJ1-1; TRBD1 agrees at 7 bases. J lost 0 bases, V lost 1 base, and 8 bases had no gene match. Looked up from germline, CDR1 is DFQATT and CDR2 is SNEGSKA (reference sequence). This CDR3 spans 16 amino acids. The CDR3 protein is CSARGARDSMNTEAFF. The CDR3 nucleotides are TGCAGTGCTAGAGGGGCACGGGACAGCATGAACACTGAAGCTTTCTTT.

This clonotype was observed a few times. The chain has TRBV19 and TRBJ1-1, with D possibly TRBD1 on 5 matching bases. Trimming left V 0 bases short and J 5 bases short, with 19 bases between. The CDR3 sequence is 17 residues long. Looked up from germline, CDR1 is LNHDA and CDR2 is SQIVND (reference sequence). The CDR3, as DNA: TGTGCCAGTAGTATAGATCCCACCGATGAGGGGAGGACTGAAGCTTTCTTT. As protein: CASSIDPTDEGRTEAFF.